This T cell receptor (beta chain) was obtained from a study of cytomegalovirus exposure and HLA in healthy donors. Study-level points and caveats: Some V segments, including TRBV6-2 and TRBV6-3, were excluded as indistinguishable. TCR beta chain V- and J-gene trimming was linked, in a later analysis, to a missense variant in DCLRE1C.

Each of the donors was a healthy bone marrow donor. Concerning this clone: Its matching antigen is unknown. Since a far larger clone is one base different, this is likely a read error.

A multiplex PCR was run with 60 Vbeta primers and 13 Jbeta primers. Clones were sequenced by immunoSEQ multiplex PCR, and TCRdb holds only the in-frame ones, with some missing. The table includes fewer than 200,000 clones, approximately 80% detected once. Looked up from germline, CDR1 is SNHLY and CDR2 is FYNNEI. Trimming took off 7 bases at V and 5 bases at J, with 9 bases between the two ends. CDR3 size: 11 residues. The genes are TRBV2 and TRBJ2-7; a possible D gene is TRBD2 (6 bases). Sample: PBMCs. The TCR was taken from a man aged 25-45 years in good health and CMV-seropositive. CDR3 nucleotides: TGTGCCAGCACCCCGGGGGACGAGCAGTACTTC. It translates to CASTPGDEQYF.